This T cell receptor (beta chain) was identified in a study of cytomegalovirus exposure and HLA in healthy donors. Study-level results: In a later analysis, a missense DCLRE1C variant was linked to TCR beta V- and J-gene trimming.

From germline, CDR1 is GTSNPN and CDR2 SVGIG (reference sequence). Trimming stripped 4 bases from V and 0 bases from J, with 10 bases between. The CDR3 length is 14 residues. PCR involved 60 Vbeta and 13 Jbeta primers. TCRdb keeps only in-frame clones here, not all; method: immunoSEQ multiplex PCR. The sample has around 120,000 clones, roughly 15% seen once. Concerning this clone itself: Its antigen is unknown.

The receptor comes from a young woman in good health and CMV-seronegative. The chain combines TRBV30 with TRBJ1-3; tentatively, D is TRBD1 (5 bases). Sequenced material: PBMCs. CDR3 nucleotides: TGTGCCTGGAACAGGCGGGGCTCTGGAAACACCATATATTTT. Amino acid sequence: CAWNRRGSGNTIYF.